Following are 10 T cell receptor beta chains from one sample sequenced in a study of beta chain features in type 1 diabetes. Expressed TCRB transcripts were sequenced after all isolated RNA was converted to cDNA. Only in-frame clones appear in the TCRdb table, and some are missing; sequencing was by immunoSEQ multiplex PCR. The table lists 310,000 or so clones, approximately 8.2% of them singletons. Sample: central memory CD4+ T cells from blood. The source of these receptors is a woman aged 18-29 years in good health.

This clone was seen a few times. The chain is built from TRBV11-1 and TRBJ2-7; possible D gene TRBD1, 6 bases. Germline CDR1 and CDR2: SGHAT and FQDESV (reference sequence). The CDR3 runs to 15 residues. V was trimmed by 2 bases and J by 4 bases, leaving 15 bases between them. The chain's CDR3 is CASSLSLTGKYEQYF. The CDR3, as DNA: TGTGCCAGCAGCTTATCCCTGACAGGAAAATACGAGCAGTACTTC. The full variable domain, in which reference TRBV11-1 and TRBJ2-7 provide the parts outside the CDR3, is EAEVAQSPRYKITEKSQAVAFWCDPISGHATLYWYRQILGQGPELLVQFQDESVVDDSQLPKDRFSAERLKGVDSTLKIQPAELGDSAMYLCASSLSLTGKYEQYFGPGTRLTVT.

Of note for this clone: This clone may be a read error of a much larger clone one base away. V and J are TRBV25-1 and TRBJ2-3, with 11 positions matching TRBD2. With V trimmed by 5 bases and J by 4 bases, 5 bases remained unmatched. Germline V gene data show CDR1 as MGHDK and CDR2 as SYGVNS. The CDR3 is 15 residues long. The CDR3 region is CASSNSGRAPDTQYF. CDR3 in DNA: TGTGCCAGCAGTAATAGCGGGAGGGCCCCAGATACGCAGTATTTT.

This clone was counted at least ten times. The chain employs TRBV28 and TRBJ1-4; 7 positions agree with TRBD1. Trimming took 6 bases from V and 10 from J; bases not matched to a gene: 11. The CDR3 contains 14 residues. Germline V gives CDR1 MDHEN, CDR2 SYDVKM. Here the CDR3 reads CASSPGQAFGKLFF. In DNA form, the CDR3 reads TGTGCCAGCAGCCCAGGACAGGCTTTCGGAAAACTGTTTTTT. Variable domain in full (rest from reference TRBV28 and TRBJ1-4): DVKVTQSSRYLVKRTGEKVFLECVQDMDHENMFWYRQDPGLGLRLIYFSYDVKMKEKGDIPEGYSVSREKKERFSLILESASTNQTSMYLCASSPGQAFGKLFFGSGTQLSVL.

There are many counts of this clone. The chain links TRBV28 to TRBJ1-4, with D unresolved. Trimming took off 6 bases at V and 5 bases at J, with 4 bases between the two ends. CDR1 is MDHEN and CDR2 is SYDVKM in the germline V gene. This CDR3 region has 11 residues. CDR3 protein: CASRENEKLFF. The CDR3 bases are TGTGCCAGCAGAGAGAATGAAAAACTGTTTTTT.

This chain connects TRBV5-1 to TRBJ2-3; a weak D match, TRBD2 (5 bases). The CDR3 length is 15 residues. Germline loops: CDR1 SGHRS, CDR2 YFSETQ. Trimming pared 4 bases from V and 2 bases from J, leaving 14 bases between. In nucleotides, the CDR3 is TGCGCCAGCAGCCTAGGTACGAGGGCCACAGATACGCAGTATTTT. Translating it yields CASSLGTRATDTQYF.

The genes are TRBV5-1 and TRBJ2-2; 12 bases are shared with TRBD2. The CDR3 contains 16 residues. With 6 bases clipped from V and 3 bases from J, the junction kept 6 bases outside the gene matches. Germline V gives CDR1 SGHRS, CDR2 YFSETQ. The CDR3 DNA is TGCGCCAGCAACCCTAGCGGGAGGGCTCACACCGGGGAGCTGTTTTTT. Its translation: CASNPSGRAHTGELFF. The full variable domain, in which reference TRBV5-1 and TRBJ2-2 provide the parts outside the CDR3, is KAGVTQTPRYLIKTRGQQVTLSCSPISGHRSVSWYQQTPGQGLQFLFEYFSETQRNKGNFPGRFSGRQFSNSRSEMNVSTLELGDSALYLCASNPSGRAHTGELFFGEGSRLTVL.

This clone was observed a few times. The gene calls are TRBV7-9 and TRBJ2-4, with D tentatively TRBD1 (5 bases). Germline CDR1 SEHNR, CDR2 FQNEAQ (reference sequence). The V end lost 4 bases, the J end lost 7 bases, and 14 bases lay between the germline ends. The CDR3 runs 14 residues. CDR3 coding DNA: TGTGCCAGCAGCTACGACAGTTATGGTAACATTCAGTACTTC. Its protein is CASSYDSYGNIQYF.

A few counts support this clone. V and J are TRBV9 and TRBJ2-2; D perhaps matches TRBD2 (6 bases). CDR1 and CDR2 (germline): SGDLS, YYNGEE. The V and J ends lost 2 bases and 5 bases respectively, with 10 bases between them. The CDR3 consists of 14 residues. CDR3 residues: CASSVLAPTGELFF. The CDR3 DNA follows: TGTGCCAGCAGCGTTCTAGCGCCAACCGGGGAGCTGTTTTTT. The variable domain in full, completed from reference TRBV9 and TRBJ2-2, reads DSGVTQTPKHLITATGQRVTLRCSPRSGDLSVYWYQQSLDQGLQFLIQYYNGEERAKGNILERFSAQQFPDLHSELNLSSLELGDSALYFCASSVLAPTGELFFGEGSRLTVL.

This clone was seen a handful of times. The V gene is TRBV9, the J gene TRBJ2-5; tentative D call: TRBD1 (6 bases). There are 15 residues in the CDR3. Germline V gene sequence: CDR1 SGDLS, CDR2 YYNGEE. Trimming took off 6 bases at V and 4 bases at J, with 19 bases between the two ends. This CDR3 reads CASTKGVGAAETQYF. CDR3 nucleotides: TGTGCCAGCACCAAGGGGGTGGGAGCGGCAGAGACCCAGTACTTC.

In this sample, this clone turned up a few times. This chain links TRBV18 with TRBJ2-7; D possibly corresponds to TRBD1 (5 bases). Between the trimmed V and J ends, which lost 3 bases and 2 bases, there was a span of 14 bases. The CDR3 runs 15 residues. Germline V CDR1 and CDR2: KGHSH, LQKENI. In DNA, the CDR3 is TGTGCCAGCTCACCTACACAGGTCAGAACCTACGAGCAGTACTTC. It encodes CASSPTQVRTYEQYF. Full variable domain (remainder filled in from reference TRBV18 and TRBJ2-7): NAGVMQNPRHLVRRRGQEARLRCSPMKGHSHVYWYRQLPEEGLKFMVYLQKENIIDESGMPKERFSAEFPKEGPSILRIQQVVRGDSAAYFCASSPTQVRTYEQYFGPGTRLTVT.